This T cell receptor beta chain was identified during a study of T cell responses to AZD1222 COVID-19 vaccine. Study details: Second-dose groups at about 4 or about 12 weeks were pooled. The study's findings and limits: Just a handful of AZD1222 recipients tested seropositive at baseline. Unmutated variant regions reportedly attract nearly half of all spike-specific TCRs. Clonal diversity was possibly underestimated, and the donors were mostly white British, with more females.

Germline loops: CDR1 SGHAT, CDR2 FQNNGV. CDR3 size: 16 residues. The ends lost 1 base at V and 3 bases at J; junction bases unmatched: 5. Of note for this clone: Its cognate antigen is unknown.

Assay: immunoSEQ multiplex PCR; the TCRdb copy retains only in-frame clones and omits some. The sample includes 110,000 to 150,000 clones, roughly nine tenths of them seen just once. This receptor was obtained from an adult in good health. This sequence joins TRBV11-2 and TRBJ2-3, with 9 bases aligning to TRBD2. Sequencing used peripheral blood, obtained on day 0 of AZD1222 vaccination. In nucleotides, the CDR3 is TGTGCCAGCAGCTTAGGGGCGGGAGGGCCGACAGATACGCAGTATTTT. Its translation is CASSLGAGGPTDTQYF.